The 32 T cell receptor beta chains listed next were all sequenced from one sample in a study of blood T cell repertoires in COVID-19. Here immunoSEQ multiplex PCR was the method, and the copy in TCRdb shows in-frame clones only, minus some. The sample yields roughly 300,000 clones, around 82% seen once. The sequenced material came from peripheral blood. These receptors were obtained from a woman aged 50 to 60 who had recovered from COVID-19.

The chain uses TRBV6-2 or TRBV6-3 and TRBJ1-1, with TRBD1 identical over 8 bases. The V and J ends lost 4 bases and 5 bases, in that order; junction bases with no gene match: 9. From germline, CDR1 is MNHEY and CDR2 SVGEGT. This CDR3 has 15 residues. The CDR3 nucleotides read TGTGCCAGCAGTTCCATTTACAGGGGGGAAACTGAAGCTTTCTTT. It encodes CASSSIYRGETEAFF.

The CDR3 region is CASSHINPRDGYTF. CDR3 coding DNA: TGCGCCAGCAGCCACATAAACCCGAGGGATGGCTACACCTTC. This chain joins TRBV4-3 and TRBJ1-2; D gene uncertain. V lost 3 bases and J 6 bases, leaving 14 bases between the germline ends. Germline loops: CDR1 LGHNA, CDR2 YSLEER. This CDR3 is 14 amino acids long.

This clone has a single count. The CDR3 bases are TGCGCCAGCAGCTTGGCCGATCTAGCGGGGCCACTCTACAATGAGCAGTTCTTC. Protein: CASSLADLAGPLYNEQFF. The chain has TRBV5-1 and TRBJ2-1; 9 bases map to TRBD2. V lost 0 bases and J lost 3; bases outside the gene matches: 10. The CDR3 loop spans 18 amino acids. Germline-derived CDR1 and CDR2 are SGHRS and YFSETQ.

The V gene is TRBV3-1 (or the pseudogene TRBV3-2), the J gene TRBJ2-7; 14 nucleotides line up with TRBD2. V shed 3 bases, J shed 5 bases, and the junction held 12 bases outside the gene matches. Germline CDR1 reads LGHDT; CDR2 reads YNNKEL (reference sequence). The CDR3 covers 18 residues. The CDR3 coding sequence is TGTGCCAGCAGCCACAAGGTCCCGACTAGCGGGGGGGTCCACGAGCAGTACTTC. It encodes CASSHKVPTSGGVHEQYF.

This clone was observed a few times. The genes are TRBV29-1 and TRBJ1-2, with 9 bases lining up with TRBD1. V lost 1 base, J lost 8 bases, and 8 bases stayed unmatched. CDR3 size: 14 residues. The germline CDR1 and CDR2 sequences are SQVTM and ANQGSEA. CDR3 residues: CSVEVTGGAGGYTF. In DNA form, the CDR3 reads TGCAGCGTTGAAGTTACAGGGGGCGCTGGGGGCTACACCTTC. The entire variable domain, with the rest obtained from reference TRBV29-1 and TRBJ1-2, is as follows: SAVISQKPSRDICQRGTSLTIQCQVDSQVTMMFWYRQQPGQSLTLIATANQGSEATYESGFVIDKFPISRPNLTFSTLTVSNMSPEDSSIYLCSVEVTGGAGGYTFGSGTRLTVV.

The chain links TRBV28 to TRBJ1-1, with 7 bases identical to TRBD1. The germline gives CDR1 MDHEN, CDR2 SYDVKM. V lost 1 base, J lost 3 bases, and 14 bases stayed unmatched. This CDR3 contains 18 residues. The CDR3 loop is CASSLLSSRTGTHTEAFF. CDR3 DNA: TGTGCCAGCAGTTTATTGAGTTCTCGGACAGGCACGCACACTGAAGCTTTCTTT.

This chain joins TRBV9 and TRBJ2-3; the match to TRBD2 covers 13 bases. The germline V gene has CDR1 SGDLS and CDR2 YYNGEE. The CDR3 extends over 16 amino acids. Germline trimming cut 2 bases from V and 3 bases from J; bases unmatched to any gene: 3. CDR3 protein: CASSVGLAGDTDTQYF. The DNA for the CDR3 is TGTGCCAGCAGCGTTGGACTAGCGGGGGATACAGATACGCAGTATTTT. The full variable domain, with the rest looked up from reference TRBV9 and TRBJ2-3, is DSGVTQTPKHLITATGQRVTLRCSPRSGDLSVYWYQQSLDQGLQFLIQYYNGEERAKGNILERFSAQQFPDLHSELNLSSLELGDSALYFCASSVGLAGDTDTQYFGPGTRLTVL.

The chain joins TRBV6-5 to TRBJ2-7; D is possibly TRBD2 (6 bases). The germline V gene has CDR1 MNHEY and CDR2 SVGAGI. The CDR3 is made up of 14 amino acids. V was shortened by 0 bases and J by 0 bases, with 6 bases between the two germline ends. CDR3 DNA: TGTGCCAGCAGTTACTCGCGGGACTCCTACGAGCAGTACTTC. Protein: CASSYSRDSYEQYF.

This chain uses TRBV5-1 with TRBJ1-6, with 9 bases identical to TRBD1. This CDR3 is built from 13 residues. Germline V lookup: CDR1 SGHRS, CDR2 YFSETQ. After removal of 5 bases from V and 9 bases from J, the junction contained 3 bases not matched to a gene. The CDR3 region has the DNA TGCGCCAGCAGAACAGGGGGCAGTTCACCCCTCCACTTT. Its protein product is CASRTGGSSPLHF. Variable domain in full (rest from reference TRBV5-1 and TRBJ1-6): KAGVTQTPRYLIKTRGQQVTLSCSPISGHRSVSWYQQTPGQGLQFLFEYFSETQRNKGNFPGRFSGRQFSNSRSEMNVSTLELGDSALYLCASRTGGSSPLHFGNGTRLTVT.

J is TRBJ2-3 and V is TRBV12-3 or TRBV12-4; 9 bases are a match to TRBD2. The ends lost 6 bases at V and 8 bases at J; junction bases unmatched: 6. The CDR3 is 13 residues long. CDR3 loop: CASRAGGVGTQYF. The CDR3 DNA is TGTGCCAGCAGAGCGGGAGGCGTGGGTACGCAGTATTTT.

This clone was seen only once. The V and J genes are TRBV12-3 or TRBV12-4 and TRBJ1-5; tentatively, D is TRBD1 (5 bases). Trimming removed 5 bases at V and 5 bases at J, with 10 bases between. CDR3 length: 13 amino acids. CDR3 nucleotide sequence: TGTGCCAGCAGTCCTCAGGGCCATCAGCCCCAGCATTTT. Its translation: CASSPQGHQPQHF.

This clone was detected once. CDR3 coding DNA: TGTGCCAGCAGTGTTGCCGGGACTGAGTACTTC. It yields the protein CASSVAGTEYF. The genes are TRBV25-1 and TRBJ2-7; D might be TRBD2 (6 bases). V lost 4 bases and J lost 11, with 12 bases in between. The CDR3 spans 11 residues. The germline gives CDR1 MGHDK, CDR2 SYGVNS.

V gene TRBV28 combines with J gene TRBJ1-1; D might be TRBD1 (6 bases). The V and J ends lost 2 bases and 6 bases respectively, with 13 bases between them. CDR1 and CDR2 (germline): MDHEN, SYDVKM. The CDR3 covers 14 residues. CDR3 nucleotides: TGTGCCAGCAGTTTACGAACAGGGTTTTCTGAAGCTTTCTTT. This encodes CASSLRTGFSEAFF.

The V and J genes are TRBV19 and TRBJ2-7; TRBD1 aligns across 8 bases. V trimming: 3 bases; J trimming: 0 bases; junction bases outside the gene matches: 10. CDR1 and CDR2 from the germline V gene are LNHDA and SQIVND (reference sequence). The CDR3 loop spans 17 amino acids. The CDR3 region is CASSIAAIGTGSYEQYF. Written as DNA, the CDR3 is TGTGCCAGTAGTATTGCCGCAATCGGGACAGGCTCCTACGAGCAGTACTTC.

This clone was seen once. The rearrangement joins TRBV7-2 to TRBJ2-7, with D possibly being TRBD2 (5 bases). Germline V CDR1 and CDR2: SGHTA, FQGNSA. CDR3 size: 15 residues. Trimming stripped 1 base from V and 2 bases from J, with 12 bases between. The CDR3 loop reads CASSLGWSGPYEQYF. In DNA, the CDR3 is TGTGCCAGCAGCTTAGGGTGGAGCGGACCCTACGAGCAGTACTTC. Using reference TRBV7-2 and TRBJ2-7 for the parts outside the CDR3, the full variable domain is GAGVSQSPSNKVTEKGKDVELRCDPISGHTALYWYRQSLGQGLEFLIYFQGNSAPDKSGLPSDRFSAERTGGSVSTLTIQRTQQEDSAVYLCASSLGWSGPYEQYFGPGTRLTVT.

With respect to this clone: Other DNA sequences within the sample encode an identical CDR3. The chain recombines TRBV12-3 or TRBV12-4 with TRBJ1-6; D not resolved. The CDR3 is made up of 12 amino acids. Deletions cut 2 bases from V and 19 bases from J, with 15 bases between. Here the CDR3 reads CASSLRLGAIHF. The CDR3 nucleotides read TGTGCCAGCAGTTTACGCCTCGGAGCAATTCACTTT.

V and J are TRBV4-2 and TRBJ1-2; 10 nucleotides line up with TRBD1. The CDR3 consists of 18 residues. Germline loops: CDR1 LGHNA, CDR2 YNFKEQ. With V trimmed by 0 bases and J by 4 bases, 11 bases remained unmatched. CDR3 nucleotides: TGTGCCAGCAGCCAAGATGGGGTGACAGGGGGCGCGGTCTATGGCTACACCTTC. Amino acids: CASSQDGVTGGAVYGYTF.

The chain couples TRBV29-1 to TRBJ2-3; D remains unclear. CDR1 SQVTM and CDR2 ANQGSEA come from the germline V gene. The CDR3 runs to 12 residues. The V and J ends lost 2 bases and 1 base respectively, with 4 bases between them. For the CDR3, the DNA is TGCAGCGTTGAAAGCGGCACAGATACGCAGTATTTT. Translating gives CSVESGTDTQYF.

The rearrangement uses TRBV30 and TRBJ2-5; TRBD2 is a possible D gene (7 bases). The germline V and J ends were trimmed by 4 bases and 6 bases, with 15 bases remaining between them. Germline-derived CDR1 and CDR2 are GTSNPN and SVGIG (reference sequence). CDR3 length: 13 residues. The CDR3, as DNA: TGTGCCTGGAAGGGGGGGGGCCGCCAGACCCAGTACTTC. Translated: CAWKGGGRQTQYF.

The chain couples TRBV19 to TRBJ2-2; the match to TRBD2 covers 12 bases. Per the germline V gene, CDR1 is LNHDA and CDR2 is SQIVND (reference sequence). There are 17 residues in the CDR3. V trimming: 11 bases; J trimming: 2 bases; junction bases outside the gene matches: 12. In nucleotides, the CDR3 is TGTGCCCTGAGGACTAGCGGGGTGACCCTAAACACCGGGGAGCTGTTTTTT. Translated, it gives CALRTSGVTLNTGELFF.

The V gene is TRBV4-3, the J gene TRBJ2-1; TRBD2 might be the D (6 bases). Germline V gene data show CDR1 as LGHNA and CDR2 as YSLEER. The V and J ends lost 1 base and 12 bases respectively, with 22 bases between them. The CDR3 spans 16 residues. The CDR3 loop is CASSQAGPPTSRGQFF. The CDR3, as DNA: TGCGCCAGCAGCCAAGCCGGGCCCCCTACTAGCCGAGGGCAGTTCTTC.

V and J are TRBV7-6 and TRBJ1-3; unclear D gene. The length of the CDR3 is 15 residues. V lost 5 bases and J lost 0, with 11 bases in between. Germline V CDR1 and CDR2: SGHVS, FNYEAQ. CDR3 DNA sequence: TGTGCCAGCAGCGCCGACTTGAGCTCTGGAAACACCATATATTTT. Translation gives CASSADLSSGNTIYF.

The rearrangement links TRBV7-2 to TRBJ1-2, with D unresolved. The CDR3 has 15 residues. Germline-derived CDR1 and CDR2 are SGHTA and FQGNSA. With 3 bases removed from V and 4 bases from J, the gap between germline ends came to 15 bases. The CDR3 protein is CASSFLGSSFYGYTF. The CDR3 nucleotides read TGTGCCAGCAGCTTTCTGGGGAGCTCTTTCTATGGCTACACCTTC. Based on the CDR3 plus reference TRBV7-2 and TRBJ1-2, the full variable domain is GAGVSQSPSNKVTEKGKDVELRCDPISGHTALYWYRQSLGQGLEFLIYFQGNSAPDKSGLPSDRFSAERTGGSVSTLTIQRTQQEDSAVYLCASSFLGSSFYGYTFGSGTRLTVV.

This chain uses TRBV6-5 with TRBJ2-1; 11 nucleotides match TRBD2. The CDR3 has 15 residues. With V trimmed by 7 bases and J by 3 bases, 5 bases remained unmatched. CDR1 and CDR2 (germline): MNHEY, SVGAGI. The chain's CDR3 is CASTILAGGYNEQFF. DNA of the CDR3: TGTGCCAGCACCATTCTAGCGGGGGGCTACAATGAGCAGTTCTTC.

The chain is built from TRBV28 and TRBJ1-5; TRBD1 agrees at 10 bases. CDR1 is MDHEN, CDR2 SYDVKM, per germline. Unmatched junction bases numbered 4, after V lost 6 bases and J lost 5 bases. This CDR3 spans 14 amino acids. The CDR3, as DNA: TGTGCCAGCAGAATGGACAGGGGGGATCAGCCCCAGCATTTT. Encoded protein: CASRMDRGDQPQHF.

About this clone: This sample also contains other DNA sequences that code for the same CDR3. The chain carries TRBV4-3 and TRBJ2-1; TRBD2 aligns across 12 bases. V gave up 3 bases and J gave up 8 bases; unmatched junction bases: 8. Per germline, CDR1 LGHNA and CDR2 YSLEER. The CDR3 contains 16 residues. CDR3 in DNA: TGCGCCAGCAGCCAGGTTCTAGCGGGGGGGCCCTATGAGCAGTTCTTC. It is translated as CASSQVLAGGPYEQFF.

The chain recombines TRBV11-3 with TRBJ2-2; TRBD1 matches 7 bases. The V gene end was trimmed by 3 bases and the J gene end by 1 base; junction bases not matched to a gene: 2. This CDR3 is 15 amino acids long. Looked up from germline, CDR1 is SGHNT and CDR2 is YENEEA. The chain's CDR3 is CASSFGQVNTGELFF. CDR3 coding DNA: TGTGCCAGCAGCTTTGGACAGGTGAACACCGGGGAGCTGTTTTTT.

This clone was found many times. The V gene is TRBV4-1, the J gene TRBJ2-7, with 12 bases matching TRBD2. The V gene end was trimmed by 2 bases and the J gene end by 2 bases; junction bases not matched to a gene: 7. This CDR3 region has 17 residues. Germline CDR1 MGHRA, CDR2 YSYEKL. For the CDR3, the DNA is TGCGCCAGCAGCCAACACCTCACTAGCGGGGGGCCCTACGAGCAGTACTTC. Translation gives CASSQHLTSGGPYEQYF.

V is TRBV7-2 and J is TRBJ2-5; 9 bases line up with TRBD2. CDR1 is SGHTA and CDR2 is FQGNSA in the germline V gene. The V and J ends lost 3 bases and 7 bases, in that order; junction bases with no gene match: 9. The CDR3 spans 15 residues. The CDR3 DNA follows: TGTGCCAGCAGCTTTCCGAGCGGGAGGTTTGGGACCCAGTACTTC. It codes for CASSFPSGRFGTQYF.

The J gene is TRBJ2-5, the V gene TRBV27; no definite D call. The V end was cut by 2 bases, the J end by 5 bases, with 12 bases between. This CDR3 region has 14 residues. Germline CDR1 MNHEY, CDR2 SMNVEV (reference sequence). CDR3 DNA: TGTGCCAGCAGTTTAAATCCGGGTGCGGAGACCCAGTACTTC. Translated, it gives CASSLNPGAETQYF.

This chain uses TRBV28 with TRBJ2-2, with 8 positions matching TRBD1. CDR1 is MDHEN and CDR2 is SYDVKM in the germline V gene. CDR3 length equals 16 residues. V lost 8 bases and J lost 1; bases outside the gene matches: 9. The CDR3 coding sequence is TGTGCCAGCCGGACATCCGGGACAGGGAACACCGGGGAGCTGTTTTTT. This codes for CASRTSGTGNTGELFF.

This chain uses TRBV28 with TRBJ2-7; no clear D gene. With 6 bases removed from V and 3 bases from J, the gap between germline ends came to 9 bases. The CDR3 has 12 amino acids. Germline V gene data show CDR1 as MDHEN and CDR2 as SYDVKM. The CDR3 nucleotides are TGTGCCAGCAGCCCCCGTTACTACGAGCAGTACTTC. Protein product: CASSPRYYEQYF.